The 32 T cell receptor beta chains below were found in one sample sequenced in a study of Tregs in tolerant kidney transplant recipients. The data were produced by immunoSEQ multiplex PCR, yet TCRdb's version contains in-frame clones alone and is incomplete. The data show about 73,000 clones, with approximately 90% seen just once and 0.34% held by the top ten. The sequenced sample was Tregs from blood, obtained before the transplant. The receptors were sampled from a human donor who received a combined kidney and bone marrow transplant.

This clone was counted a single time. The V call is TRBV19, the J call TRBJ1-1; D is unclear. The V end was cut by 7 bases, the J end by 4 bases, with 13 bases between. Per germline, CDR1 LNHDA and CDR2 SQIVND (reference sequence). This CDR3 has 13 amino acids. CDR3 protein: CASTEGGSTEAFF. The CDR3 DNA is TGTGCCAGTACGGAGGGCGGGAGCACTGAAGCTTTCTTT.

The chain employs TRBV9 and TRBJ2-7; TRBD1 might be the D (5 bases). V dropped 4 bases and J dropped 3 bases, with 20 bases sitting between them. The length of the CDR3 is 16 residues. Germline assignment: CDR1 SGDLS and CDR2 YYNGEE. The CDR3 DNA sequence: TGTGCCAGCAGCCCCAGTGGGGCTAGTAGTATCTACGAGCAGTACTTC. This gives the protein CASSPSGASSIYEQYF.

The V and J genes are TRBV7-9 and TRBJ1-5; 9 positions agree with TRBD1. The germline V gene has CDR1 SEHNR and CDR2 FQNEAQ (reference sequence). V was pared by 1 base and J by 6 bases, with 10 bases of the junction left unmatched. The CDR3 has 17 residues. DNA of the CDR3: TGTGCCAGCAGCTTAGAAGTGGCACAGGGGGCTCGTCAGCCCCAGCATTTT. This encodes CASSLEVAQGARQPQHF.

The V and J genes are TRBV19 and TRBJ2-7, with 7 bases identical to TRBD1. The germline gives CDR1 LNHDA, CDR2 SQIVND (reference sequence). V was clipped by 11 bases and J by 1 base; unmatched bases: 8. The CDR3 loop spans 13 amino acids. This chain's CDR3 is CAGETGPSYEQYF. The CDR3 DNA follows: TGTGCCGGCGAGACAGGGCCATCCTACGAGCAGTACTTC.

This chain connects TRBV5-1 to TRBJ1-1; D unclear. The germline V gene encodes CDR1 SGHRS and CDR2 YFSETQ. With 0 bases removed from V and 4 bases from J, the gap between germline ends came to 13 bases. This CDR3 comprises 15 residues. CDR3 in DNA: TGCGCCAGCAGCTTGGCACCTACTAGTGGCACTGAAGCTTTCTTT. Protein product: CASSLAPTSGTEAFF.

The rearrangement joins TRBV11-2 to TRBJ1-1; 7 bases map to TRBD1. The CDR3 is 13 residues long. After removal of 5 bases from V and 6 bases from J, the junction contained 6 bases not matched to a gene. CDR1 and CDR2 (germline): SGHAT, FQNNGV. The CDR3 DNA sequence: TGTGCCAGCAGCAGCAGGGGGTCCGCTGAAGCTTTCTTT. It codes for CASSSRGSAEAFF.

This chain links TRBV7-9 with TRBJ1-1; D gene ambiguous. The CDR3 runs 13 residues. V dropped 3 bases and J dropped 4 bases, with 9 bases sitting between them. Per the germline V gene, CDR1 is SEHNR and CDR2 is FQNEAQ (reference sequence). The CDR3 sequence is CASSLQTTTEAFF. CDR3 DNA: TGTGCCAGCAGCTTGCAGACAACCACTGAAGCTTTCTTT.

The chain is built from TRBV9 and TRBJ2-5, with a possible D match to TRBD2 (6 bases). Germline CDR1 SGDLS, CDR2 YYNGEE. The ends were cut back, 0 bases at V and 5 bases at J, with 17 bases in the middle. The CDR3 length is 16 residues. The DNA of the CDR3 is TGTGCCAGCAGCGTAGATACCCCCGGCGGGATGGAGACCCAGTACTTC. This encodes CASSVDTPGGMETQYF. The full variable domain, completed using reference TRBV9 and TRBJ2-5, is DSGVTQTPKHLITATGQRVTLRCSPRSGDLSVYWYQQSLDQGLQFLIQYYNGEERAKGNILERFSAQQFPDLHSELNLSSLELGDSALYFCASSVDTPGGMETQYFGPGTRLLVL.

This chain uses TRBV7-8 with TRBJ2-7; 9 bases align to TRBD1. Per the germline V gene, CDR1 is SGHVS and CDR2 is FQNEAQ. V lost 5 bases, J lost 2 bases, and 4 bases stayed unmatched. The CDR3 has 14 amino acids. The CDR3 coding sequence is TGTGCCAGCAGCATCCGGGACAGGGCCTACGAGCAGTACTTC. This sequence encodes CASSIRDRAYEQYF. Together with reference TRBV7-8 and TRBJ2-7, the CDR3 gives the full variable domain: GAGVSQSPRYKVAKRGQDVALRCDPISGHVSLFWYQQALGQGPEFLTYFQNEAQLDKSGLPSDRFFAERPEGSVSTLKIQRTQQEDSAVYLCASSIRDRAYEQYFGPGTRLTVT.

This chain links TRBV30 with TRBJ1-4; D gene uncertain. This CDR3 region has 15 residues. V lost 1 base, J lost 6 bases, and 15 bases lay in between. The germline V gene has CDR1 GTSNPN and CDR2 SVGIG (reference sequence). The CDR3 nucleotides read TGTGCCTGGAGTGGCCTGGCAGGTGTTGATGAAAAACTGTTTTTT. Residues: CAWSGLAGVDEKLFF.

CDR3 coding DNA: TGCAGCGTTGCCGAGACTAGCGGCCCCCGCTACGAGCAGTACTTC. It encodes CSVAETSGPRYEQYF. The V and J genes are TRBV29-1 and TRBJ2-7; TRBD2 matches 9 bases. V lost 4 bases, J lost 3 bases, and 10 bases stayed unmatched. This CDR3 contains 15 residues. Germline values: CDR1 SQVTM, CDR2 ANQGSEA.

The rearrangement joins TRBV6-1 to TRBJ2-5; D is possibly TRBD2 (6 bases). The germline gives CDR1 MNHNS, CDR2 SASEGT. The CDR3 is made up of 14 amino acids. The ends were cut back, 5 bases at V and 2 bases at J, with 12 bases in the middle. CDR3 protein: CASSKLAVQETQYF. The CDR3 DNA follows: TGTGCCAGCAGTAAATTAGCGGTACAAGAGACCCAGTACTTC.

This CDR3 reads CASSSNAPGQGAGYGYTF. DNA for the CDR3: TGTGCCAGCAGTTCGAATGCACCGGGACAGGGGGCGGGCTATGGCTACACCTTC. This chain connects TRBV27 to TRBJ1-2; TRBD1 aligns across 12 bases. In germline, CDR1 is MNHEY, CDR2 SMNVEV (reference sequence). The CDR3 has 18 amino acids. V trimming: 4 bases; J trimming: 4 bases; junction bases outside the gene matches: 13.

The chain is built from TRBV4-3 and TRBJ1-1; 9 bases map to TRBD1. The trim removed 5 bases at V and 3 bases at J, leaving 10 bases unmatched. Per germline, CDR1 LGHNA and CDR2 YSLEER. The length of the CDR3 is 16 residues. CDR3 DNA: TGCGCCAGCAGCGCGCACAGGGGGCTCGCTGACACTGAAGCTTTCTTT. Translating it yields CASSAHRGLADTEAFF.

The V and J genes are TRBV5-6 and TRBJ1-4; unclear D gene. The CDR3 sequence is 15 residues long. V was shortened by 4 bases and J by 2 bases, with 12 bases between the two germline ends. CDR1 is SGHDT and CDR2 is YYEEEE in the germline V gene. The CDR3 loop reads CASSPEAATNEKLFF. The CDR3 DNA is TGTGCCAGCAGCCCCGAAGCTGCGACTAATGAAAAACTGTTTTTT.

This clone was detected only a few times. Other nucleotide sequences in the sample specify the same CDR3. The J gene is TRBJ1-4, the V gene TRBV6-1, with 12 bases identical to TRBD1. Trimming removed 10 bases from V and 7 bases from J; junction bases left unmatched: 7. The CDR3 is 14 amino acids. Germline V gene sequence: CDR1 MNHNS, CDR2 SASEGT. The CDR3 coding sequence is TGTGCCACGGGGGACAGGGGGCGGGGTGAAAAACTGTTTTTT. This translates into CATGDRGRGEKLFF.

The rearrangement links TRBV7-9 to TRBJ2-3; 10 nucleotides line up with TRBD1. Germline loops: CDR1 SEHNR, CDR2 FQNEAQ (reference sequence). The V and J ends lost 3 bases and 4 bases, in that order; junction bases with no gene match: 7. CDR3 size: 16 residues. CDR3 in amino acids: CASSFLDRGKSDTQYF. The DNA for the CDR3 is TGTGCCAGCAGCTTCTTGGACAGGGGGAAGTCAGATACGCAGTATTTT.

The chain carries TRBV11-2 and TRBJ2-3, with a tentative D call TRBD2 (6 bases). This CDR3 contains 15 residues. The germline gives CDR1 SGHAT, CDR2 FQNNGV. Trimming took 3 bases from V and 2 from J, leaving 12 bases between them. In nucleotides, the CDR3 is TGTGCCAGCAGCTTTGCGGGGATCCTCACAGATACGCAGTATTTT. It translates to CASSFAGILTDTQYF.

The chain carries TRBV20-1 and TRBJ2-1; D gene ambiguous. The ends were cut back, 2 bases at V and 12 bases at J, with 11 bases in the middle. The CDR3 loop spans 11 amino acids. Germline values: CDR1 DFQATT, CDR2 SNEGSKA (reference sequence). CDR3: CSARFRAWQFF. The CDR3 DNA follows: TGCAGTGCTAGATTTCGGGCCTGGCAGTTCTTC.

The chain links TRBV16 to TRBJ1-1, with no clear D. CDR1 KGHSY and CDR2 FQNENV come from the germline V gene. The V end was cut by 2 bases, the J end by 1 base, with 8 bases between. The CDR3 length is 14 residues. Here the CDR3 DNA reads TGTGCCAGCAGCCAACTTAGAGGGAACACTGAAGCTTTCTTT. It codes for CASSQLRGNTEAFF.

The CDR3 here is CASAPLSWGETQYF. CDR3 nucleotides: TGCGCCAGCGCCCCCCTGTCCTGGGGGGAGACCCAGTACTTC. The chain joins TRBV5-1 to TRBJ2-5, with D perhaps being TRBD1 or TRBD2 (5 bases each). The V end lost 7 bases, the J end lost 5 bases, and 18 bases lay between the germline ends. CDR3 size: 14 residues. The germline V gene has CDR1 SGHRS and CDR2 YFSETQ.

This clone was recorded only once. The chain employs TRBV20-1 and TRBJ1-2, with D unresolved. V dropped 3 bases and J dropped 7 bases, with 9 bases sitting between them. The CDR3 totals 11 residues. The V gene's germline CDR1 is DFQATT and CDR2 SNEGSKA (reference sequence). The CDR3 bases are TGCAGTGCTAGTTGGTCGGGTGGCTACACCTTC. It is translated as CSASWSGGYTF.

This clone was found once. The chain joins TRBV28 to TRBJ2-3; D might be TRBD2 (6 bases). Trimming shortened V by 7 bases and J by 1 base, and 15 bases separated the two germline ends. CDR1 is MDHEN and CDR2 is SYDVKM in the germline V gene. The CDR3 is made up of 15 amino acids. The chain's CDR3 is CASTLRGGGTDTQYF. CDR3 in DNA: TGTGCCAGCACTCTAAGAGGAGGGGGCACAGATACGCAGTATTTT.

V gene TRBV7-2 combines with J gene TRBJ2-1; D unresolved. The germline V and J ends were trimmed by 1 base and 5 bases, with 6 bases remaining between them. This CDR3 contains 13 residues. Germline CDR1 and CDR2: SGHTA and FQGNSA. For the CDR3, the DNA is TGTGCCAGCAGCTTAGAAGCCCACAATGAGCAGTTCTTC. It codes for CASSLEAHNEQFF. Full variable domain (remainder filled in from reference TRBV7-2 and TRBJ2-1): GAGVSQSPSNKVTEKGKDVELRCDPISGHTALYWYRQSLGQGLEFLIYFQGNSAPDKSGLPSDRFSAERTGGSVSTLTIQRTQQEDSAVYLCASSLEAHNEQFFGPGTRLTVL.

The CDR3: CASSRRVKGETQYF. The DNA for the CDR3 is TGTGCCAGTAGCCGACGGGTAAAGGGGGAGACCCAGTACTTC. The V call is TRBV19, the J call TRBJ2-5; the D gene is possibly TRBD1 (5 bases). The V end was cut by 6 bases, the J end by 5 bases, with 16 bases between. The CDR3 has 14 residues. Germline CDR1 LNHDA, CDR2 SQIVND (reference sequence).

V gene TRBV28 combines with J gene TRBJ1-3, with D possibly matching TRBD1 (5 bases). V lost 8 bases to trimming and J lost 4 bases, with 18 bases between them. CDR3 length equals 15 residues. CDR1 is MDHEN and CDR2 is SYDVKM in the germline V gene. The CDR3 is CASGPGGGAGNTIYF. For the CDR3, the DNA is TGTGCCAGCGGCCCTGGGGGGGGTGCAGGAAACACCATATATTTT.

V and J are TRBV11-2 and TRBJ2-7; a possible D gene is TRBD2 (6 bases). The germline gives CDR1 SGHAT, CDR2 FQNNGV. The CDR3 runs to 15 residues. With 2 bases removed from V and 6 bases from J, the gap between germline ends came to 17 bases. The CDR3 sequence: CASSLPTAGRREQYF. The DNA for the CDR3 is TGTGCCAGCAGCTTACCGACTGCGGGGAGGCGCGAGCAGTACTTC.

The chain combines TRBV5-1 with TRBJ2-7; the match to TRBD1 covers 7 bases. Germline CDR1 SGHRS, CDR2 YFSETQ. The CDR3 sequence is 15 residues long. Losses at the gene ends were 4 bases for V and 0 bases for J; bases not matched to a gene: 7. The CDR3 DNA reads TGCGCCAGCAGCATGCGACAGGGTAGCTCCTACGAGCAGTACTTC. Its translation is CASSMRQGSSYEQYF.

This rearrangement joins TRBV7-9 to TRBJ2-7, with no clear D. Trimming took off 6 bases at V and 0 bases at J, with 21 bases between the two ends. The CDR3 runs to 17 residues. Germline loops: CDR1 SEHNR, CDR2 FQNEAQ (reference sequence). The chain's CDR3 is CASSRPPGQPSSYEQYF. CDR3 nucleotides: TGTGCCAGCAGTCGCCCTCCGGGCCAACCTAGCTCCTACGAGCAGTACTTC.

The V and J genes are TRBV7-3 and TRBJ2-2; 9 bases fit TRBD1. The junction had 5 bases not matched to a gene; V was cut back by 3 bases and J by 6 bases. The CDR3 has 15 amino acids. CDR1 is SGHTA and CDR2 is FQGTGA in the germline V gene. The CDR3 spells CASSLTGGSAGELFF. For the CDR3, the DNA is TGTGCCAGCAGCTTGACAGGGGGGTCAGCCGGGGAGCTGTTTTTT.

The chain employs TRBV25-1 and TRBJ1-3, with 9 nucleotides matching TRBD1. Germline values: CDR1 MGHDK, CDR2 SYGVNS. Trimming at V came to 8 bases and at J to 5 bases, leaving 7 bases not matched to a gene. The CDR3 extends over 14 amino acids. The CDR3 nucleotides read TGTGCCAGCGCCGGGACAGGGATCAGAAACACCATATATTTT. It yields the protein CASAGTGIRNTIYF.

V is TRBV29-1 and J is TRBJ2-3, with 7 bases identical to TRBD1. V shed 5 bases and J 0 bases; nucleotides not matched to a gene: 8. Germline CDR1 reads SQVTM; CDR2 reads ANQGSEA. The CDR3 consists of 15 residues. The CDR3 here is CSVTRDSSSTDTQYF. The CDR3 DNA is TGCAGCGTTACCCGGGACAGCTCTAGCACAGATACGCAGTATTTT.